The present TCR beta chain was sequenced within a study of OX40 agonist ivuxolimab in advanced cancers. Study context: Ivuxolimab was delivered to patients intravenously every 2 weeks at doses spanning 0.01 to 10 mg/kg. Each dose-escalation patient presented with hepatocellular carcinoma, melanoma, renal cell or head and neck cancer.

Study findings and constraints: Clones of CD4+ and CD8+ blood T cells grew by week 6 at doses of 0.1 to 3.0 mg/kg.

This clone has just a few counts. As yet, its antigen is unknown. The CDR3 has 14 residues. Trimming cost V 7 bases and J 10 bases, with 20 bases left between them. CDR1 and CDR2 (germline): SGHTA, FQGTGA. Profiling relied on immunoSEQ multiplex PCR, and the TCRdb table lists in-frame clones only, not all of them. The data hold some 74,000 clones, with approximately 90% observed a single time. The sequence was collected from an adult with an advanced solid tumor such as melanoma, head and neck, liver or kidney cancer. This material consisted of CD4+ or CD8+ T cells sorted from blood, taken in a trial of the OX40 agonist ivuxolimab. The chain joins TRBV7-3 to TRBJ2-1; D is possibly TRBD1 (6 bases). In DNA, the CDR3 is TGTGCCAGCAACGACGAGGGGGTCTCGGGCGAGCAGTTCTTC. Protein product: CASNDEGVSGEQFF.